These 5 T cell receptor beta chains were sequenced from one sample in a study of blood T cells in healthy people across ages. Through a sample-barcoded 5' primer and a J-beta primer mix, a second PCR was run for roughly 7 to 12 cycles. TCRdb itself ran the 5' RACE reads through MiXCR, one entry per CDR3 protein. Of around 1,000,000 distinct CDR3 sequences listed, roughly two fifths are singletons. Sequencing input: blood. Every receptor here comes from a man between 18 and 35 years old in good health.

Turning to this clonotype: Given a much more abundant clone one base away, this may be a read error. The CDR3 coding sequence is TGTGCCAGCAGCCAAGAAGGGACCGCGATCTACAATGAGCAGTACTTC. Translating it yields CASSQEGTAIYNEQYF. The chain is built from TRBV4-2 and TRBJ2-1; D is perhaps TRBD1 or TRBD2 (5 bases each). TRBJ2-7 explains the end of the DNA better; the J call may be wrong. This CDR3 is 16 amino acids long. Looked up from germline, CDR1 is LGHNA and CDR2 is YNFKEQ.

There are a few counts of this clonotype. V usage is TRBV9 and J usage is TRBJ1-1; D uncertain. V lost 8 bases, J lost 3 bases, and 17 bases lay in between. The germline V gene encodes CDR1 SGDLS and CDR2 YYNGEE. The CDR3 covers 14 residues. The CDR3 region has the DNA TGTGCCAGTAGTGCCTCTGATTGGGACACTGAAGCTTTCTTT. Its translation is CASSASDWDTEAFF.

This clonotype occurred a few times. One junction end does not reproduce the germline sequence, and a read error may be involved. The rearrangement links TRBV9 to TRBJ1-4, with 7 positions matching TRBD1. Germline loops: CDR1 SGDLS, CDR2 YYNGEE. The CDR3 consists of 16 residues. The CDR3 DNA is TGTTCCAGCAGCCCCTGGGGAGGGGGCACTAATGAAAAACTGTTTTTT. As protein: CSSSPWGGGTNEKLFF. Filled out from reference TRBV9 and TRBJ1-4, the complete variable domain reads DSGVTQTPKHLITATGQRVTLRCSPRSGDLSVYWYQQSLDQGLQFLIQYYNGEERAKGNILERFSAQQFPDLHSELNLSSLELGDSALYFCSSSPWGGGTNEKLFFGSGTQLSVL.

The gene calls are TRBV7-9 and TRBJ2-3; 11 bases line up with TRBD2. Germline V gives CDR1 SEHNR, CDR2 FQNEAQ (reference sequence). The length of the CDR3 is 16 residues. Losses at the gene ends were 3 bases for V and 4 bases for J; bases not matched to a gene: 6. The CDR3 DNA is TGTGCCAGCAGCTTCCTATTAGCGGGGGGGGCAGATACGCAGTATTTT. Translating gives CASSFLLAGGADTQYF.

This sequence joins TRBV6-2 or TRBV6-3 and TRBJ1-5, with D unresolved. The CDR3 has 12 amino acids. The V gene's germline CDR1 is MNHEY and CDR2 SVGEGT. V lost 2 bases to trimming and J lost 8 bases, with 7 bases between them. CDR3 sequence (DNA): TGTGCCAGCAGTTACGGACCGAAGCCCCAGCATTTT. It yields the protein CASSYGPKPQHF.